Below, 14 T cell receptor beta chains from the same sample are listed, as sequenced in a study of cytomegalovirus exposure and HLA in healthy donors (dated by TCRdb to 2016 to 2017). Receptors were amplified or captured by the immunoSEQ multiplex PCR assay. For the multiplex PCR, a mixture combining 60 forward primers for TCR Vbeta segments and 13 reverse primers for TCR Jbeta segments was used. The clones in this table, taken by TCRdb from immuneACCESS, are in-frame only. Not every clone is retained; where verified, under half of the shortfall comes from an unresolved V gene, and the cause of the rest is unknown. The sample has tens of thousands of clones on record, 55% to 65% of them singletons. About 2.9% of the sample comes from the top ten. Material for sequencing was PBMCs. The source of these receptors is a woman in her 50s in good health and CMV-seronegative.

CDR3 in amino acids: CASRTGDNNEQFF. The CDR3 region has the DNA TGCGCCAGCAGGACAGGGGATAACAATGAGCAGTTCTTC. This rearrangement joins TRBV5-1 to TRBJ2-1, with 8 positions matching TRBD1. Looked up from germline, CDR1 is SGHRS and CDR2 is YFSETQ. The junction had 3 bases not matched to a gene; V was cut back by 5 bases and J by 5 bases. The CDR3 is 13 amino acids. The complete variable domain, with remaining parts taken from reference TRBV5-1 and TRBJ2-1, reads KAGVTQTPRYLIKTRGQQVTLSCSPISGHRSVSWYQQTPGQGLQFLFEYFSETQRNKGNFPGRFSGRQFSNSRSEMNVSTLELGDSALYLCASRTGDNNEQFFGPGTRLTVL.

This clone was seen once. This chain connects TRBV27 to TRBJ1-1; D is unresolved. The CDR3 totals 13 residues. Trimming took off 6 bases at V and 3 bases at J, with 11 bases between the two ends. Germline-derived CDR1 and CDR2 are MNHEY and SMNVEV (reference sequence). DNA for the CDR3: TGTGCCAGCAGCTACAACGGGTACACTGAAGCTTTCTTT. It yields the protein CASSYNGYTEAFF.

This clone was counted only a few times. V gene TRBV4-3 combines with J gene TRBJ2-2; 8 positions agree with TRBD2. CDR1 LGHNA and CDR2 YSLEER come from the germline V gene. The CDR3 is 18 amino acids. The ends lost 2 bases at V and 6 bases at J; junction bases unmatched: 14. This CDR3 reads CASSQTISQREWAGELFF. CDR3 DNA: TGCGCCAGCAGCCAAACGATTTCGCAGCGGGAGTGGGCCGGGGAGCTGTTTTTT.

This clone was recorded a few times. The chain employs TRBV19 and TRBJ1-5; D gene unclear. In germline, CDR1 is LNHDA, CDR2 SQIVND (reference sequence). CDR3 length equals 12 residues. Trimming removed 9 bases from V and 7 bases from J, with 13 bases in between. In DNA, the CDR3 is TGTGCCAGCAGTGGGTGGAGGCAGCCCCAGCATTTT. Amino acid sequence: CASSGWRQPQHF. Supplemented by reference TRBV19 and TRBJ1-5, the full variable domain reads DGGITQSPKYLFRKEGQNVTLSCEQNLNHDAMYWYRQDPGQGLRLIYYSQIVNDFQKGDIAEGYSVSREKKESFPLTVTSAQKNPTAFYLCASSGWRQPQHFGDGTRLSIL.

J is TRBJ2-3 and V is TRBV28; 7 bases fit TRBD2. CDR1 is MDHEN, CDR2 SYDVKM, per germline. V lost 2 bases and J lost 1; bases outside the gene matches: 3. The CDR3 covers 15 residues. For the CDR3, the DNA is TGTGCCAGCAGTTTAGCGGGAGAGGGCACAGATACGCAGTATTTT. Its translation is CASSLAGEGTDTQYF.

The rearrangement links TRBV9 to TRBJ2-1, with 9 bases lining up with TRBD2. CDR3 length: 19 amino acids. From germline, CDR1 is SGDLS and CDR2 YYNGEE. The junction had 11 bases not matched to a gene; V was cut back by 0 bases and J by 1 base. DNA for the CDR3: TGTGCCAGCAGCGTAGGTATAGGGGGCGGGAGGGTTTCCTACAATGAGCAGTTCTTC. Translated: CASSVGIGGGRVSYNEQFF.

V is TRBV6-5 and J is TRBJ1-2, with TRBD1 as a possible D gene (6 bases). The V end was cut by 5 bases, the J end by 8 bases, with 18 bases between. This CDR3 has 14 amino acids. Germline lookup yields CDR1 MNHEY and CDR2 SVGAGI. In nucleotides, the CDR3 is TGTGCCAGCAGTGGGGGACAACGAGCTGAGGGCTACACCTTC. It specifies CASSGGQRAEGYTF.

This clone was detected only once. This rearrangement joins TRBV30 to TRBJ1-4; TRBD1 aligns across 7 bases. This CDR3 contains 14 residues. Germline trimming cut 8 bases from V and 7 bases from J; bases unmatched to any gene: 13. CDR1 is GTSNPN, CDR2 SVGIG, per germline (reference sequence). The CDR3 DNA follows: TGTGCCGGAGCAAGGACAGGAGGAGGTGAAAAACTGTTTTTT. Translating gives CAGARTGGGEKLFF.

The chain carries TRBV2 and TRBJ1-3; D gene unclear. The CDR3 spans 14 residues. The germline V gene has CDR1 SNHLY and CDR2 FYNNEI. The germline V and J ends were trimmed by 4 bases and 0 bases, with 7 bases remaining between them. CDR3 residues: CASSVSFSGNTIYF. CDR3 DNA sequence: TGTGCCAGCAGTGTCTCTTTCTCTGGAAACACCATATATTTT.

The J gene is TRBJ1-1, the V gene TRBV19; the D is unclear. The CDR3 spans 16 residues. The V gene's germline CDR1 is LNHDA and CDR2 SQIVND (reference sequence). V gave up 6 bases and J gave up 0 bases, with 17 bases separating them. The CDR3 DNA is TGTGCCAGTAGCTCCTCGGCCCGGGGAATGAACACTGAAGCTTTCTTT. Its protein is CASSSSARGMNTEAFF.

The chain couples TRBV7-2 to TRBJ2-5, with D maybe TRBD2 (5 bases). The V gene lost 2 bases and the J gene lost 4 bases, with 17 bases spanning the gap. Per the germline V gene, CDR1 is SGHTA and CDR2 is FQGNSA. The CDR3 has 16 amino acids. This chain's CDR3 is CASSLRRSGDGETQYF. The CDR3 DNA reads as TGTGCCAGCAGCTTAAGGAGGTCCGGGGATGGAGAGACCCAGTACTTC.

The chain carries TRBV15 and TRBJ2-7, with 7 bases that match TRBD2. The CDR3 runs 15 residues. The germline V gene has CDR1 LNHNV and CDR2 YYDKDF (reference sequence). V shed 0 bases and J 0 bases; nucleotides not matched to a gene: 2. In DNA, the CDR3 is TGTGCCACCAGCAGAGAGGGCGGGAGCTCCTACGAGCAGTACTTC. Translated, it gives CATSREGGSSYEQYF.

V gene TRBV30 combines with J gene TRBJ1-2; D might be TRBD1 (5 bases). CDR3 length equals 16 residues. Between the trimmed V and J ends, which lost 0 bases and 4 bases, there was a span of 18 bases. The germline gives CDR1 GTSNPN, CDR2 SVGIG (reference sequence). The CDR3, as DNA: TGTGCCTGGAGTGTGGGGGGGGGAGGGGCCAGCTATGGCTACACCTTC. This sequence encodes CAWSVGGGGASYGYTF.

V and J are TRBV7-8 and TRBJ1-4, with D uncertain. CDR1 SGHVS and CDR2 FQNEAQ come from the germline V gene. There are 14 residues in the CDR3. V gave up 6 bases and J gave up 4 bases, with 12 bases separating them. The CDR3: CASSARANNEKLFF. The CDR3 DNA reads TGTGCCAGCAGTGCCCGCGCTAATAATGAAAAACTGTTTTTT.